This TCR beta chain was sequenced in a study of T cell responses to AZD1222 COVID-19 vaccine. Study summary: Samples with a second dose at about 4 or about 12 weeks were pooled together.

General observations from the study: Repertoires were obtained only post-peak T cell response. Unmutated variant regions are reportedly the target of nearly half of TCRs that are spike-specific.

For this clone: No antigen is known for it.

Sequenced by immunoSEQ multiplex PCR; TCRdb stores in-frame clones only, minus some. The data show 140,000 to 150,000 clones, 90% to 95% seen once. The V gene's germline CDR1 is SNHLY and CDR2 FYNNEI. The germline V and J ends were trimmed by 6 bases and 1 base, with 17 bases remaining between them. The CDR3 runs to 16 residues. The specimen comprised peripheral blood, sampled on day 0 of AZD1222 vaccination. This chain uses TRBV2 with TRBJ2-3; D possibly matches TRBD1 or TRBD2 (7 bases each). This receptor was obtained from an adult in good health. The CDR3 protein is CASRKYRGGGTDTQYF. The CDR3 DNA reads as TGTGCCAGCAGAAAATACAGGGGAGGGGGCACAGATACGCAGTATTTT.